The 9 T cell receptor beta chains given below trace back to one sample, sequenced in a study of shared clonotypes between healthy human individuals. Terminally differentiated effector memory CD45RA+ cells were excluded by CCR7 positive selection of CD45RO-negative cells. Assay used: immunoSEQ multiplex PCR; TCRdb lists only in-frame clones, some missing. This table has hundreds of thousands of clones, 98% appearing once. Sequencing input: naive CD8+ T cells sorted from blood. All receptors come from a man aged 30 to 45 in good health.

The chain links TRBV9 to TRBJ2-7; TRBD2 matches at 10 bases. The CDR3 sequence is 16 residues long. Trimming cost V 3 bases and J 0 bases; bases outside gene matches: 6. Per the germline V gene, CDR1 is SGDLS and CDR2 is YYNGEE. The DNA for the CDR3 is TGTGCCAGCAGCGCTAGCGGGAGTGCCCTCTCCTACGAGCAGTACTTC. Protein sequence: CASSASGSALSYEQYF. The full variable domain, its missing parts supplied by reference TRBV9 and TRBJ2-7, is DSGVTQTPKHLITATGQRVTLRCSPRSGDLSVYWYQQSLDQGLQFLIQYYNGEERAKGNILERFSAQQFPDLHSELNLSSLELGDSALYFCASSASGSALSYEQYFGPGTRLTVT.

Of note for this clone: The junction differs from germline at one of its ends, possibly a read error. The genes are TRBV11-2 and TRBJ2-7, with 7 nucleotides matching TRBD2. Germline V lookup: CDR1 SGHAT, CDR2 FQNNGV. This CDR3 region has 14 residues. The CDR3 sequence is CVSSTTSRGYEQYF. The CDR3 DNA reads TGTGTCAGCAGCACGACCTCGCGGGGGTACGAGCAGTACTTC.

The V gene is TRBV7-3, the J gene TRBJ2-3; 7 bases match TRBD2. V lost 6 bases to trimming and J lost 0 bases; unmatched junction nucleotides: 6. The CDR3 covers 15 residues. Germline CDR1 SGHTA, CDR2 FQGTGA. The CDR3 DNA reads TGTGCCAGCAGACTAGGAGCGGGAAGCACAGATACGCAGTATTTT. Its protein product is CASRLGAGSTDTQYF.

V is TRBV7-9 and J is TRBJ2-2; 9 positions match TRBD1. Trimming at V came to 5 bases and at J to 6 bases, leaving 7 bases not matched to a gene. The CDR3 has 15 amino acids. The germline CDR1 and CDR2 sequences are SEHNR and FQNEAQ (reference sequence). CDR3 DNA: TGTGCCAGCAGCCGGGACAGGGCCCTCCCCGGGGAGCTGTTTTTT. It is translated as CASSRDRALPGELFF.

The CDR3 region is CASSATSGRGTQYF. CDR3 bases: TGCGCCAGCAGCGCGACTAGCGGGAGAGGTACGCAGTATTTT. The rearrangement joins TRBV5-1 to TRBJ2-3; 12 bases map to TRBD2. Germline trimming cut 4 bases from V and 8 bases from J; bases unmatched to any gene: 5. Germline V gene sequence: CDR1 SGHRS, CDR2 YFSETQ. The CDR3 sequence is 14 residues long.

The chain's CDR3 is CSGMTDYEQYF. The CDR3 DNA sequence: TGCAGTGGGATGACCGACTACGAGCAGTACTTC. The chain joins TRBV20-1 to TRBJ2-7; D is undetermined. CDR1 and CDR2 from the germline V gene are DFQATT and SNEGSKA (reference sequence). The CDR3 is 11 amino acids. V was cut by 7 bases and J by 3 bases, with 10 bases left in between.

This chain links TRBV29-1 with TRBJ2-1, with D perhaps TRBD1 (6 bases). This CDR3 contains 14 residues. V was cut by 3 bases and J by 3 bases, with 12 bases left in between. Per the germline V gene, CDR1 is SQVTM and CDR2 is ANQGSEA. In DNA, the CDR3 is TGCAGCGTTGACTCGAGGGACAACTACAATGAGCAGTTCTTC. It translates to CSVDSRDNYNEQFF.

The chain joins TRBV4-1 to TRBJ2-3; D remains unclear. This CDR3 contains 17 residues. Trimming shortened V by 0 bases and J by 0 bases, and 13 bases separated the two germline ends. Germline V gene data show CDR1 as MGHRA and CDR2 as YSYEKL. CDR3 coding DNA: TGCGCCAGCAGCCAAGATCAGGCAGACCTTAGCACAGATACGCAGTATTTT. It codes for CASSQDQADLSTDTQYF.

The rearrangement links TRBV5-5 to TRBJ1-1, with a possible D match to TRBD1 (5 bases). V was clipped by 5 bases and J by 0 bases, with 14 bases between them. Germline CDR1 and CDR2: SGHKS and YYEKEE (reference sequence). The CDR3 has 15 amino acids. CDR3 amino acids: CASRPKAGVNTEAFF. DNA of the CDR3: TGTGCCAGCAGGCCTAAGGCGGGGGTGAACACTGAAGCTTTCTTT.